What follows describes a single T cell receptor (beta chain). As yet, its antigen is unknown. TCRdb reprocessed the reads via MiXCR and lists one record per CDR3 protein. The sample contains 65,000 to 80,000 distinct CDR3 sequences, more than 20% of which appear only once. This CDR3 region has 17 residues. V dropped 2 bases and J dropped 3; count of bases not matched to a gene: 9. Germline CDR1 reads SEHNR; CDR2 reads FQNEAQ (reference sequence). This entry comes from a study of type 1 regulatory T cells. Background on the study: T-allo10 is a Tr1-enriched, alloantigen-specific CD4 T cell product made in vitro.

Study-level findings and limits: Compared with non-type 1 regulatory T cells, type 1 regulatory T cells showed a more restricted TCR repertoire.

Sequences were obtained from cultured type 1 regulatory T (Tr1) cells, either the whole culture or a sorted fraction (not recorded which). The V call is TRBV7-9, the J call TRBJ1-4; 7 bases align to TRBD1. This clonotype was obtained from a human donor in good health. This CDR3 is CASSLLGQGVSNEKLFF. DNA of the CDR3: TGTGCCAGCAGCTTACTTGGCCAGGGGGTGTCTAATGAAAAACTGTTTTTT.